Listed below are T cell receptor beta chains from one sample, sequenced in a study of T cells expressing NK-cell markers. TCRdb reanalyzed the 5' RACE reads and collapses them to one entry per CDR3 protein, without DNA. Recorded for this sample: 500,000 or so distinct CDR3 sequences. Sequenced: blood T cells: a sorted CD56 or NKG2C T cell subset, CD4+ or CD8+ T cells, or bulk PBMC T cells (not recorded which). These receptors were collected from a man aged 18 to 30 in good health. The CDR3 runs from the conserved cysteine through the conserved F or W.

j_call: TRBJ1-6
v_call: TRBV12-3/TRBV12-4
cdr3_aa: CASSFTGGIFNSPLHF

j_call: TRBJ2-5
v_call: TRBV19
cdr3_aa: CASNRGLGETQYF

j_call: TRBJ1-5
v_call: TRBV9
cdr3_aa: CASQRQPNQPQHF

j_call: TRBJ2-6
v_call: TRBV5-5
cdr3_aa: CASSFAGHSGANVLTF

j_call: TRBJ2-3
v_call: TRBV12-3/TRBV12-4
cdr3_aa: CASSFVSNLTQYF

j_call: TRBJ2-1
v_call: TRBV20-1
cdr3_aa: CSARISDRWDEQFF

j_call: TRBJ2-5
v_call: TRBV6-5
cdr3_aa: CATRDTPETQYF

j_call: TRBJ1-2
v_call: TRBV7-9
cdr3_aa: CASSLGYNYGYTF

j_call: TRBJ2-1
v_call: TRBV13
cdr3_aa: CASSPSVKGQQFF

j_call: TRBJ2-3
v_call: TRBV7-2
cdr3_aa: CASSSREFTDTQYF

j_call: TRBJ2-3
v_call: TRBV20-1
cdr3_aa: CSARANGGLFSTDTQYF

j_call: TRBJ2-1
v_call: TRBV20-1
cdr3_aa: CSATGGSRYEQFF

j_call: TRBJ2-1
v_call: TRBV30
cdr3_aa: CAWSVYVGGSYNEQFF

j_call: TRBJ2-1
v_call: TRBV6-5
cdr3_aa: CASSYTSSGPNEQFF

j_call: TRBJ1-2
v_call: TRBV12-3/TRBV12-4
cdr3_aa: CASSQTPGTGYGYTF

j_call: TRBJ2-1
v_call: TRBV7-2
cdr3_aa: CASWTFDNEQFF

j_call: TRBJ2-1
v_call: TRBV7-8
cdr3_aa: CASSLVGEFRGNEQFF

j_call: TRBJ2-5
v_call: TRBV9
cdr3_aa: CASSVDAGQRETQYF

j_call: TRBJ2-7
v_call: TRBV2
cdr3_aa: CASTPNGRGYEQYF

j_call: TRBJ2-1
v_call: TRBV5-1
cdr3_aa: CASSISVDGRLAGVVDEQFF

j_call: TRBJ2-7
v_call: TRBV20-1
cdr3_aa: CSANRGLSSYEQYF

j_call: TRBJ2-5
v_call: TRBV12-5
cdr3_aa: CASVGGAETQYF

j_call: TRBJ2-7
v_call: TRBV6-2/TRBV6-3
cdr3_aa: CASKDRSTYEQYF

j_call: TRBJ2-3
v_call: TRBV12-3/TRBV12-4
cdr3_aa: CASSLAQGHTQYF

j_call: TRBJ2-7
v_call: TRBV6-5
cdr3_aa: CASSYTNTGGWEQYF

j_call: TRBJ2-5
v_call: TRBV11-2
cdr3_aa: CASSLAASKETQYF

j_call: TRBJ2-2
v_call: TRBV27
cdr3_aa: CASSQLGPGLVTGELFF

j_call: TRBJ2-1
v_call: TRBV5-6
cdr3_aa: CASSWLGDTEGNEQFF

j_call: TRBJ2-1
v_call: TRBV20-1
cdr3_aa: CSASSWGLSSYNEQFF